Shown below are 10 T cell receptor beta chains from a single sample sequenced in a study of shared clonotypes between healthy human individuals. The assay was immunoSEQ multiplex PCR, and TCRdb's table has in-frame clones only and misses some. The data hold roughly 2.6 million clones, with approximately 94% observed a single time. Material: naive CD4+ T cells sorted from blood. Described subset: CD45RA+ positively selected. Receptors originate from a man between 18 and 35 years old in good health.

This chain links TRBV6-5 with TRBJ1-1; weak D call: TRBD1 (5 bases). CDR1 is MNHEY and CDR2 is SVGAGI in the germline V gene. The ends were cut back, 6 bases at V and 1 base at J, with 15 bases in the middle. The CDR3 runs 15 residues. The CDR3 DNA sequence: TGTGCCAGCAGGGGGGAAACCCTGGGGAACACTGAAGCTTTCTTT. This codes for CASRGETLGNTEAFF.

This clone came up once. This chain joins TRBV30 and TRBJ2-3, with D perhaps assigned TRBD1 or TRBD2 (5 bases each). The CDR3 contains 14 residues. The germline gives CDR1 GTSNPN, CDR2 SVGIG (reference sequence). The ends were cut back, 4 bases at V and 4 bases at J, with 15 bases in the middle. The CDR3 DNA reads as TGTGCCTGGATGGGACGGGATGTTTCAGATACGCAGTATTTT. It codes for CAWMGRDVSDTQYF.

The rearrangement uses TRBV14 and TRBJ2-1; D may be TRBD1 (5 bases). The CDR3 extends over 21 amino acids. The V end was cut by 4 bases, the J end by 4 bases, with 32 bases between. The germline CDR1 and CDR2 sequences are SGHDN and FVKESK. CDR3 sequence: CASSRQGYRSVGSIFYNEQFF. CDR3 nucleotide sequence: TGTGCCAGCAGCCGTCAGGGATACCGAAGTGTGGGTTCGATTTTTTACAATGAGCAGTTCTTC.

This sequence joins TRBV7-2 and TRBJ2-5, with a weak D call TRBD2 (5 bases). V lost 1 base and J 1 base, leaving 19 bases between the germline ends. The CDR3 is 18 residues long. Germline values: CDR1 SGHTA, CDR2 FQGNSA. The CDR3 sequence: CASSLGLGETLPQETQYF. The CDR3 DNA reads as TGTGCCAGCAGCTTAGGATTGGGAGAAACCCTACCCCAAGAGACCCAGTACTTC.

The J gene is TRBJ1-2, the V gene TRBV7-8; 8 bases are shared with TRBD1. The V segment lost 0 bases and the J segment 5 bases; nucleotides outside the gene matches: 5. The CDR3 runs 15 residues. The V gene's germline CDR1 is SGHVS and CDR2 FQNEAQ. The CDR3 region is CASSLADRARYGYTF. DNA of the CDR3: TGTGCCAGCAGCTTAGCGGACAGGGCTAGATATGGCTACACCTTC.

V is TRBV5-1 and J is TRBJ2-2; TRBD1 agrees at 9 bases. This CDR3 is 16 amino acids long. Germline V gene data show CDR1 as SGHRS and CDR2 as YFSETQ. With 0 bases clipped from V and 5 bases from J, the junction kept 5 bases outside the gene matches. The CDR3 bases are TGCGCCAGCAGCTTGGATGGGACAGGGCCAACCGGGGAGCTGTTTTTT. It translates to CASSLDGTGPTGELFF.

The chain joins TRBV4-1 to TRBJ2-1; perhaps D is TRBD1 or TRBD2 (5 bases each). V shed 4 bases and J shed 9 bases, with 7 bases lying between them. CDR1 and CDR2 from the germline V gene are MGHRA and YSYEKL. The CDR3 extends over 11 amino acids. This CDR3 reads CASSRGVEQFF. CDR3 coding DNA: TGCGCCAGCAGCCGAGGGGTTGAGCAGTTCTTC.

The chain has TRBV7-2 and TRBJ2-7; D is possibly TRBD1 (6 bases). Between the trimmed V and J ends, which lost 5 bases and 7 bases, there was a span of 12 bases. The CDR3 covers 12 residues. Germline V gives CDR1 SGHTA, CDR2 FQGNSA. The CDR3 DNA is TGTGCCAGCAGCCAACAGGGTGTGGAGCAGTACTTC. Amino acid sequence: CASSQQGVEQYF.

J is TRBJ1-1 and V is TRBV10-3; 11 bases agree with TRBD1. Unmatched junction bases numbered 8, after V lost 6 bases and J lost 5 bases. This CDR3 is 15 amino acids long. Germline loops: CDR1 ENHRY, CDR2 SYGVKD. The CDR3 coding sequence is TGTGCCATCAGCGGGACAGGGGGTGTATGGACTGAAGCTTTCTTT. It codes for CAISGTGGVWTEAFF.

The CDR3 protein is CASSIDASGSWYF. As DNA, the CDR3 is TGTGCCAGTAGTATAGATGCTAGCGGGAGCTGGTATTTT. The chain employs TRBV19 and TRBJ2-3, with TRBD2 matching 10 bases. The CDR3 covers 13 residues. With V trimmed by 0 bases and J by 14 bases, 5 bases remained unmatched. The germline V gene has CDR1 LNHDA and CDR2 SQIVND (reference sequence).